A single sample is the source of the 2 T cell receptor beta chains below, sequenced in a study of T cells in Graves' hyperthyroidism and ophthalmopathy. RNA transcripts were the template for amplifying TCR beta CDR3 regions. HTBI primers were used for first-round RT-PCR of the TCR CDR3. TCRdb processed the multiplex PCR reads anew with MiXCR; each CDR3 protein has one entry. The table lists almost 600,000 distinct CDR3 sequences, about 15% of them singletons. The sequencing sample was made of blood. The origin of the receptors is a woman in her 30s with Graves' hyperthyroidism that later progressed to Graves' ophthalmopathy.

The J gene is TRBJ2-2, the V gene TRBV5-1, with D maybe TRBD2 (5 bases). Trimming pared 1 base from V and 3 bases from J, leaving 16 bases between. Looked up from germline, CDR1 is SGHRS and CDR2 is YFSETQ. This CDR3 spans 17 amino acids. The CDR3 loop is CASSLPTAEGYTGELFF. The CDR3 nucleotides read TGCGCCAGCAGCTTGCCCACGGCCGAGGGTTACACCGGGGAGCTGTTTTTT.

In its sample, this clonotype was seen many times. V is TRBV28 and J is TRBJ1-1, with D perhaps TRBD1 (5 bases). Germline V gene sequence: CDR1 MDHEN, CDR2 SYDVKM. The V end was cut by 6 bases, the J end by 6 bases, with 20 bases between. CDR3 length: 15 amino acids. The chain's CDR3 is CASSSRAGFNPEAFF. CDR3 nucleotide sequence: TGTGCCAGCAGCTCACGGGCAGGGTTTAACCCTGAAGCTTTCTTT.